Shown below are 8 T cell receptor beta chains from a single sample sequenced in a study of blood T cell repertoires in COVID-19 (dated by TCRdb to 2018 to 2021). Receptor amplification or capture employed the immunoSEQ multiplex PCR assay. This immuneACCESS table, as held by TCRdb, lists in-frame sequences with V and J called but not all clones. Of the missing ones, under half trace to an unresolved V gene in checked studies; the others have no known cause. The sample table lists a few hundred thousand clones, 88% of them with a count of one. Together, the top ten hold over 1.3% of the sample. Sequencing used peripheral blood. The receptors come from a man older than 75 with acute or convalescent COVID-19.

This rearrangement joins TRBV10-1 to TRBJ1-2; TRBD1 matches 9 bases. The ends lost 3 bases at V and 6 bases at J; junction bases unmatched: 14. Germline CDR1 and CDR2: WNHNN and SYGVQD (reference sequence). The CDR3 sequence is 17 residues long. As DNA, the CDR3 is TGCGCCAGCAGTGAAAGGAAGCAAAATGGGACAGGGCATGGCTACACCTTC. Residues: CASSERKQNGTGHGYTF.

The V and J genes are TRBV6-1 and TRBJ2-7, with no clear D. Per the germline V gene, CDR1 is MNHNS and CDR2 is SASEGT. This CDR3 spans 13 amino acids. Trimming shortened V by 2 bases and J by 3 bases, and 8 bases separated the two germline ends. CDR3 nucleotide sequence: TGTGCCAGCAGTGAACTATTATACTACGAGCAGTACTTC. Amino acid sequence: CASSELLYYEQYF.

This clone was recorded a few times. This chain connects TRBV6-2 or TRBV6-3 to TRBJ1-1; perhaps TRBD1 as D (5 bases). The CDR3 loop spans 14 amino acids. Germline V CDR1 and CDR2: MNHEY, SVGEGT. Deletions cut 4 bases from V and 0 bases from J, with 9 bases between. The CDR3 DNA reads TGTGCCAGCAGTTCACCAGGGCTGAACACTGAAGCTTTCTTT. Translation: CASSSPGLNTEAFF.

The rearrangement uses TRBV4-3 and TRBJ2-7, with TRBD2 matching 10 bases. The CDR3 is made up of 15 amino acids. In germline, CDR1 is LGHNA, CDR2 YSLEER. V was pared by 4 bases and J by 2 bases, with 5 bases of the junction left unmatched. In DNA form, the CDR3 reads TGCGCCAGCAGCCGGGATACTAGCGGGACCTACGAGCAGTACTTC. Translation: CASSRDTSGTYEQYF.

The rearrangement uses TRBV29-1 and TRBJ1-2; possibly TRBD1 for D (6 bases). V shed 4 bases and J shed 4 bases, with 13 bases lying between them. Germline values: CDR1 SQVTM, CDR2 ANQGSEA. The CDR3 is 13 residues long. CDR3 in amino acids: CSVGGPRIYGYTF. The CDR3 region has the DNA TGCAGCGTTGGGGGGCCACGGATCTATGGCTACACCTTC.

Only one count was recorded for this clone. The chain has TRBV5-4 and TRBJ2-1; 13 positions agree with TRBD2. Unmatched junction bases numbered 2, after V lost 3 bases and J lost 5 bases. The germline gives CDR1 SGHNT, CDR2 YYREEE (reference sequence). The CDR3 loop spans 15 amino acids. DNA for the CDR3: TGTGCCAGCAGCTCGGGACTAGCGGGAAACAATGAGCAGTTCTTC. It encodes CASSSGLAGNNEQFF.

This chain connects TRBV6-5 to TRBJ1-2, with TRBD1 as a possible D gene (6 bases). Germline V gene data show CDR1 as MNHEY and CDR2 as SVGAGI. V lost 6 bases and J 1 base, leaving 15 bases between the germline ends. The CDR3 runs to 15 residues. The CDR3 coding sequence is TGTGCCAGCAGAACTCCGGGACAAGTTAACTATGGCTACACCTTC. Translating it yields CASRTPGQVNYGYTF.

The chain carries TRBV7-8 and TRBJ1-6; 9 bases map to TRBD1. V lost 5 bases to trimming and J lost 5 bases; unmatched junction nucleotides: 4. Per the germline V gene, CDR1 is SGHVS and CDR2 is FQNEAQ. The CDR3 has 15 amino acids. This CDR3 is CASSQQGAHNSPLHF. CDR3 nucleotide sequence: TGTGCCAGCAGCCAACAGGGGGCTCATAATTCACCCCTCCACTTT. Full variable domain (missing parts from reference TRBV7-8 and TRBJ1-6): GAGVSQSPRYKVAKRGQDVALRCDPISGHVSLFWYQQALGQGPEFLTYFQNEAQLDKSGLPSDRFFAERPEGSVSTLKIQRTQQEDSAVYLCASSQQGAHNSPLHFGNGTRLTVT.